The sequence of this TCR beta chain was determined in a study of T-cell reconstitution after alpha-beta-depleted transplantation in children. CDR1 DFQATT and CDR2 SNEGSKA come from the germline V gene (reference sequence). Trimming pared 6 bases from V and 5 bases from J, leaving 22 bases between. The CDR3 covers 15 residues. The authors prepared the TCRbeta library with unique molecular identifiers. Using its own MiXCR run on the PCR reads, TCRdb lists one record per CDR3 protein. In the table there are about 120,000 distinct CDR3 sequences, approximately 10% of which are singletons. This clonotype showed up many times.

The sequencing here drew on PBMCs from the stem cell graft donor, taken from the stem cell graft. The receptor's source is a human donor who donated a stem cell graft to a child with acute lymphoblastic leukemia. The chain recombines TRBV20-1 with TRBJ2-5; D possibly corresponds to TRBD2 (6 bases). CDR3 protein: CSATRTSPIQETQYF. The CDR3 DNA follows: TGCAGTGCCACCCGTACTAGCCCCATCCAGGAGACCCAGTACTTC.